The rows below give T cell receptor beta chains drawn from one sample of a study of blood T cell repertoires in COVID-19. Produced via immunoSEQ multiplex PCR; TCRdb's table is partial and in-frame only. The sample lists around 88,000 clones, over 70% occurring once. The sample consisted of peripheral blood. The source of these receptors is a woman of 80 years or more with acute or convalescent COVID-19. CDR3s include the opening cysteine and the closing phenylalanine or tryptophan. The order of the fields is V gene, D gene, J gene, clone size, CDR3 protein, CDR3 DNA. The D gene is left open where the match is weak. Rows give clone size only sometimes, using once, few, many, or a class for an expanded clone.

TRBV7-2	-	TRBJ1-1	-	CASSSQGNTEAFF	TGTGCCAGCAGCTCCCAGGGGAACACTGAAGCTTTCTTT
TRBV6-5	TRBD1	TRBJ1-3	-	CASSYRGPENTIYF	TGTGCCAGCAGTTACAGGGGGCCAGAAAACACCATATATTTT
TRBV4-2	-	TRBJ1-5	-	CASSQDHEGSQPQHF	TGTGCCAGCAGCCAAGATCACGAGGGCAGTCAGCCCCAGCATTTT
TRBV19	TRBD2	TRBJ2-1	-	CASSPLSSGGPNEQFF	TGTGCCAGTAGTCCTTTGTCCAGCGGGGGGCCCAATGAGCAGTTCTTC
TRBV7-9	-	TRBJ1-4	-	CASSFSGSGEKLFF	TGTGCCAGCAGCTTTTCGGGGAGCGGCGAAAAACTGTTTTTT
TRBV7-2	-	TRBJ1-2	-	CASSLGFGGSGYTF	TGTGCCAGCAGCTTAGGCTTCGGAGGAAGTGGCTACACCTTC
TRBV6-5	TRBD1	TRBJ1-1	-	CASRKRQGGNTEAFF	TGTGCCAGCAGAAAAAGACAGGGTGGGAACACTGAAGCTTTCTTT
TRBV10-1	-	TRBJ1-2	-	CASSRDLYGYTF	TGCGCCAGCAGCAGGGATCTCTATGGCTACACCTTC
TRBV14	TRBD1	TRBJ1-2	-	CASSQGQGSWGHYGYTF	TGTGCCAGCAGCCAAGGACAGGGGTCATGGGGTCACTATGGCTACACCTTC
TRBV11-2	TRBD1	TRBJ2-7	-	CASSSGQGSYEQYF	TGTGCCAGCAGCTCTGGACAGGGGTCGTACGAGCAGTACTTC
TRBV14	-	TRBJ1-1	few	CASSRSGVNTEAFF	TGTGCCAGCAGCCGCTCTGGAGTGAACACTGAAGCTTTCTTT
TRBV24-1	-	TRBJ1-6	-	CATRRDTGIIKNSPLHF	TGTGCCACCAGAAGGGACACCGGGATTATTAAAAATTCACCCCTCCACTTT
TRBV7-9	-	TRBJ2-2	-	CASSPGTTNTGELFF	TGTGCCAGCAGCCCCGGGACAACGAACACCGGGGAGCTGTTTTTT
TRBV24-1	-	TRBJ2-6	-	CATSAPGAGANVLTF	TGTGCCACCAGTGCTCCAGGGGCTGGGGCCAACGTCCTGACTTTC
TRBV5-4	TRBD1	TRBJ1-2	-	CASSLDRGDYGYTF	TGTGCCAGCAGCTTGGACAGGGGGGACTATGGCTACACCTTC
TRBV5-1	TRBD2	TRBJ2-3	-	CASSEAGGPEDTQYF	TGCGCCAGCAGCGAAGCGGGGGGGCCAGAAGATACGCAGTATTTT
TRBV6-2/TRBV6-3	-	TRBJ1-2	few	CASSPRAASGYTF	TGTGCCAGCAGTCCCCGCGCGGCCTCGGGCTACACCTTC
TRBV5-6	-	TRBJ1-3	-	CASSRIRTAGNTIYF	TGTGCCAGCAGCCGCATTCGGACAGCTGGAAACACCATATATTTT
TRBV6-2/TRBV6-3	-	TRBJ1-5	-	CASSWGGAPQHF	TGTGCCAGCAGCTGGGGCGGGGCGCCCCAGCATTTT
TRBV10-3	-	TRBJ2-1	-	CAISGGPYNEQFF	TGTGCCATCAGCGGGGGGCCCTACAATGAGCAGTTCTTC
TRBV28	-	TRBJ1-4	-	CASRRSTNEKLFF	TGTGCCAGCAGACGGAGTACTAATGAAAAACTGTTTTTT
TRBV5-1	-	TRBJ2-3	-	CASSLGLGAQKDTQYF	TGCGCCAGCAGCTTGGGGCTGGGGGCGCAGAAAGATACGCAGTATTTT